This T cell receptor beta chain originates from a study of technical replicates of blood from a few donors. Some clones are missing from TCRdb's copy, which holds only in-frame ones; the method was immunoSEQ multiplex PCR. Of approximately 76,000 clones in the sample, 80% to 90% are singletons; the top ten hold around 4.8%. Material: PBMCs. The TCR originated in a human donor in good health. Some clones in this sample may be carry-over from other donors' samples.

The CDR3 DNA sequence: TGTGCCAGCAGCATCTCCGGGACAGGGGGGAGAGGCTATGGCTACACCTTC. It yields the protein CASSISGTGGRGYGYTF. The genes are TRBV7-9 and TRBJ1-2, with TRBD1 matching over 11 bases. The trim removed 5 bases at V and 4 bases at J, leaving 12 bases unmatched. Germline CDR1 reads SEHNR; CDR2 reads FQNEAQ (reference sequence). The CDR3 covers 17 residues.